The 24 T cell receptor beta chains given below trace back to one sample, sequenced in a study of response to subunit inactivated influenza vaccine. Via MiXCR, TCRdb re-called the RT-PCR reads, giving one row per CDR3 protein. Among over 450,000 distinct CDR3 sequences listed, 10% to 15% were seen once. The input for sequencing was PBMCs from blood, taken around seven weeks after vaccination. The receptors shown here come from a middle-aged man who received an inactivated influenza vaccine.

Here the CDR3 DNA reads TGCGCCAGCAGGGTTGACAGGAGCTCCTATAATTCACCCCTCCACTTT. Amino acid sequence: CASRVDRSSYNSPLHF. The chain joins TRBV5-1 to TRBJ1-6; possible D gene TRBD1, 6 bases. The length of the CDR3 is 16 residues. V was cut by 5 bases and J by 0 bases, with 12 bases left in between. Germline V lookup: CDR1 SGHRS, CDR2 YFSETQ.

This clonotype was counted a few times. The chain employs TRBV6-1 and TRBJ1-1; no reliable D call. The V gene lost 6 bases and the J gene lost 0 bases, with 11 bases spanning the gap. This CDR3 has 14 residues. Germline CDR1 reads MNHNS; CDR2 reads SASEGT. This CDR3 is CASRERVMNTEAFF. Written as DNA, the CDR3 is TGTGCCAGCAGGGAGAGGGTGATGAACACTGAAGCTTTCTTT.

The chain joins TRBV20-1 to TRBJ2-1, with D possibly matching TRBD2 (6 bases). V lost 2 bases, J lost 4 bases, and 18 bases lay in between. This CDR3 comprises 16 residues. Germline assignment: CDR1 DFQATT and CDR2 SNEGSKA (reference sequence). For the CDR3, the DNA is TGCAGTGCTAGACAGAAACGGGGGTCGGGATACAATGAGCAGTTCTTC. It is translated as CSARQKRGSGYNEQFF.

This clonotype appeared a few times. The chain links TRBV12-3 or TRBV12-4 to TRBJ2-3; TRBD2 aligns across 7 bases. V shed 2 bases and J 2 bases; nucleotides not matched to a gene: 4. This CDR3 contains 15 residues. The CDR3: CASSLLAESTDTQYF. CDR3 DNA: TGTGCCAGCAGTTTACTAGCGGAATCCACAGATACGCAGTATTTT.

This rearrangement joins TRBV5-1 to TRBJ1-2, with D perhaps matching TRBD1 (5 bases). This CDR3 has 12 residues. V was pared by 4 bases and J by 14 bases, with 18 bases between. Germline lookup yields CDR1 SGHRS and CDR2 YFSETQ. CDR3 nucleotides: TGCGCCAGCAGCGCTGAGGGGAAGGCATGGACCTTC. Translating gives CASSAEGKAWTF.

This clonotype was detected ten times or more. The chain combines TRBV7-9 with TRBJ2-4; D uncertain. Germline V gene sequence: CDR1 SEHNR, CDR2 FQNEAQ (reference sequence). Between the trimmed V and J ends, which lost 5 bases and 7 bases, there was a span of 21 bases. The CDR3 length is 16 residues. The CDR3 region has the DNA TGTGCCAGCAGCCCCCTGGGCACGCGTCCTGGGAACATTCAGTACTTC. It translates to CASSPLGTRPGNIQYF.

This clonotype was counted at least ten times. V usage is TRBV29-1 and J usage is TRBJ1-4, with 9 positions matching TRBD1. The CDR3 extends over 14 amino acids. CDR1 is SQVTM and CDR2 is ANQGSEA in the germline V gene. J was trimmed by 3 bases and V by 4 bases; bases with no gene match: 3. The CDR3 loop reads CSVVGQGSNEKLFF. As DNA, the CDR3 is TGCAGCGTTGTTGGACAGGGGTCTAATGAAAAACTGTTTTTT.

This clonotype was seen ten or more times. The chain couples TRBV6-2 or TRBV6-3 to TRBJ1-2; D is unclear. The CDR3 contains 14 residues. Trimming pared 2 bases from V and 3 bases from J, leaving 10 bases between. From germline, CDR1 is MNHEY and CDR2 SVGEGT. The CDR3 bases are TGTGCCAGCAGTTACGCGACCTTTGACTATGGCTACACCTTC. Translated, it gives CASSYATFDYGYTF.

The V call is TRBV4-2, the J call TRBJ2-7; 7 bases agree with TRBD1. The CDR3 has 16 residues. The junction had 9 bases not matched to a gene; V was cut back by 2 bases and J by 2 bases. CDR1 and CDR2 (germline): LGHNA, YNFKEQ. Written as DNA, the CDR3 is TGTGCCAGCAGCCAACCCTGGGACAGACAAACCTACGAGCAGTACTTC. This sequence encodes CASSQPWDRQTYEQYF.

Here the CDR3 reads CSVGDRASEQYF. CDR3 DNA: TGCAGCGTAGGGGACAGGGCCTCCGAGCAGTACTTC. The chain links TRBV29-1 to TRBJ2-7, with 9 bases matching TRBD1. The junction had 6 bases not matched to a gene; V was cut back by 6 bases and J by 6 bases. The germline V gene encodes CDR1 SQVTM and CDR2 ANQGSEA. The CDR3 length is 12 residues.

This clonotype was observed a few times. J is TRBJ1-5 and V is TRBV6-2 or TRBV6-3; possible D gene TRBD1, 5 bases. Germline CDR1 is MNHEY and CDR2 is SVGEGT. The CDR3 runs 17 residues. Between the trimmed V and J ends, which lost 2 bases and 1 base, there was a span of 15 bases. CDR3 nucleotides: TGTGCCAGCAGTTACGACTTTCCAGGGATGAGCAATCAGCCCCAGCATTTT. This translates into CASSYDFPGMSNQPQHF.

This clonotype was recorded at least ten times. The gene calls are TRBV20-1 and TRBJ2-7; D is perhaps TRBD2 (6 bases). Germline CDR1 reads DFQATT; CDR2 reads SNEGSKA (reference sequence). V was pared by 6 bases and J by 0 bases, with 15 bases between. The CDR3 is 14 amino acids. The CDR3 DNA sequence: TGCAGTGCCAGCCTAGCGAGGAGCTCCTACGAGCAGTACTTC. This gives the protein CSASLARSSYEQYF.

This clonotype was detected a few times. This chain connects TRBV5-1 to TRBJ2-7, with D perhaps matching TRBD2 (7 bases). V lost 0 bases and J 4 bases, leaving 17 bases between the germline ends. CDR1 is SGHRS, CDR2 YFSETQ, per germline. CDR3 size: 16 residues. CDR3 in DNA: TGCGCCAGCAGCTTGGGTGGTGCGGGGGCTGGGTACGAGCAGTACTTC. It specifies CASSLGGAGAGYEQYF. Filled out from reference TRBV5-1 and TRBJ2-7, the complete variable domain reads KAGVTQTPRYLIKTRGQQVTLSCSPISGHRSVSWYQQTPGQGLQFLFEYFSETQRNKGNFPGRFSGRQFSNSRSEMNVSTLELGDSALYLCASSLGGAGAGYEQYFGPGTRLTVT.

The DNA of the CDR3 is TGTGCCAGCAAGGGACTACCGACCTACGAGCAGTACTTC. Amino acids: CASKGLPTYEQYF. The J gene is TRBJ2-7, the V gene TRBV6-1; 7 bases fit TRBD2. The CDR3 is 13 amino acids. Germline trimming cut 7 bases from V and 2 bases from J; bases unmatched to any gene: 5. CDR1 is MNHNS and CDR2 is SASEGT in the germline V gene.

V is TRBV19 and J is TRBJ2-5; the match to TRBD1 covers 7 bases. The germline gives CDR1 LNHDA, CDR2 SQIVND (reference sequence). V lost 4 bases to trimming and J lost 5 bases; unmatched junction nucleotides: 7. The CDR3 spans 14 residues. For the CDR3, the DNA is TGTGCCAGTAGTACACAGGGGCTAAGGGAGACCCAGTACTTC. Translation gives CASSTQGLRETQYF.

V is TRBV5-1 and J is TRBJ2-7; maybe TRBD2 (6 bases). V was cut by 0 bases and J by 3 bases, with 13 bases left in between. From germline, CDR1 is SGHRS and CDR2 YFSETQ. The length of the CDR3 is 15 residues. The DNA of the CDR3 is TGCGCCAGCAGCTTGGAGGGACTTCCCGTCTACGAGCAGTACTTC. It codes for CASSLEGLPVYEQYF.

This clonotype was counted only a few times. The CDR3 reads CASSAGGNTEAFF. CDR3 nucleotide sequence: TGTGCCAGCAGTGCAGGGGGGAACACTGAAGCTTTCTTT. J is TRBJ1-1 and V is TRBV12-3 or TRBV12-4, with 7 nucleotides matching TRBD1. The CDR3 runs 13 residues. Unmatched junction bases numbered 1, after V lost 5 bases and J lost 1 base.

This clonotype has at least ten counts. The chain has TRBV5-6 and TRBJ2-2, with D uncertain. V was pared by 4 bases and J by 1 base, with 23 bases between. Germline CDR1 and CDR2: SGHDT and YYEEEE. The CDR3 contains 19 residues. CDR3 residues: CASSPNGRYWQLNTGELFF. CDR3 bases: TGTGCCAGCAGCCCCAATGGCCGGTATTGGCAGCTGAACACCGGGGAGCTGTTTTTT.

This clonotype has at least ten counts. Its ends do not fully match the called genes, so a read error is possible. The V gene is TRBV7-7, the J gene TRBJ2-5; TRBD2 agrees at 12 bases. This CDR3 is 17 amino acids long. The germline gives CDR1 SSHAT, CDR2 FNYEAQ (reference sequence). In nucleotides, the CDR3 is TGTGCTAGCAGCTTAGGGAGACTAGCGGGGGCCCAAGAGACCCAGTACTTC. This codes for CASSLGRLAGAQETQYF.

There are many counts of this clonotype. The chain has TRBV5-6 and TRBJ2-3; D gene ambiguous. The CDR3 extends over 12 amino acids. Trimming took 4 bases from V and 6 from J, leaving 9 bases between them. Germline-derived CDR1 and CDR2 are SGHDT and YYEEEE. CDR3 sequence reads: CASSPNEDTQYF. In nucleotides, the CDR3 is TGTGCCAGCAGCCCGAACGAGGATACGCAGTATTTT.

This clonotype was seen a handful of times. This chain uses TRBV4-1 with TRBJ2-1; 11 bases match TRBD2. The V gene's germline CDR1 is MGHRA and CDR2 YSYEKL. V gave up 1 base and J gave up 8 bases; unmatched junction bases: 10. This CDR3 contains 17 residues. CDR3 DNA sequence: TGCGCCAGCAGCCAAGGGTGGCTAGCGGGGGGCCGAGATGAGCAGTTCTTC. It translates to CASSQGWLAGGRDEQFF.

This clonotype was seen only a few times. The chain links TRBV2 to TRBJ2-3, with D tentatively TRBD2 (6 bases). The germline V gene encodes CDR1 SNHLY and CDR2 FYNNEI. The CDR3 is 17 residues long. Deletions cut 1 base from V and 3 bases from J, with 17 bases between. The CDR3 DNA sequence: TGTGCCAGCAGTGAAGGGCCCGGGACCGCGGGGACAGATACGCAGTATTTT. As protein: CASSEGPGTAGTDTQYF.

The chain has TRBV27 and TRBJ2-7; D might be TRBD1 (7 bases). The length of the CDR3 is 14 residues. Trimming removed 2 bases from V and 7 bases from J, with 15 bases in between. Germline-derived CDR1 and CDR2 are MNHEY and SMNVEV (reference sequence). The CDR3 sequence is CASSLTLQGREQYF. In DNA form, the CDR3 reads TGTGCCAGCAGTTTAACCCTACAGGGGAGGGAGCAGTACTTC.

Many counts were recorded for this clonotype. The J gene is TRBJ2-7, the V gene TRBV5-1; D not certain. The germline V gene encodes CDR1 SGHRS and CDR2 YFSETQ. The CDR3 is made up of 14 amino acids. Trimming removed 1 base from V and 6 bases from J, with 14 bases in between. The chain's CDR3 is CASSLLDITAEQYF. As DNA, the CDR3 is TGCGCCAGCAGCTTGCTAGATATCACCGCCGAGCAGTACTTC.